The 14 T cell receptor beta chains below come from one sample, sequenced in a study of immune cell composition in non-small cell lung cancer. Measured with immunoSEQ multiplex PCR; TCRdb has only the in-frame clones, and not every one. The table shows 1,500 or so clones, with roughly three quarters occurring only once. Sequencing input: lung tumor tissue. These receptors were obtained from a human donor with non-small cell lung cancer.

V usage is TRBV29-1 and J usage is TRBJ1-2; D may be TRBD1 (6 bases). Germline loops: CDR1 SQVTM, CDR2 ANQGSEA. The V end was cut by 7 bases, the J end by 8 bases, with 14 bases between. CDR3 length: 11 amino acids. The CDR3 bases are TGCAGCGCTTATCGGACAGACGGCTACACCTTC. It yields the protein CSAYRTDGYTF.

J is TRBJ2-4 and V is TRBV30, with a weak D call TRBD1 (6 bases). Germline V gene sequence: CDR1 GTSNPN, CDR2 SVGIG (reference sequence). Trimming took off 2 bases at V and 5 bases at J, with 7 bases between the two ends. The CDR3 has 12 residues. The CDR3 DNA follows: TGTGCCTGGAGTCGGACAGAAAACATTCAGTACTTC. As protein: CAWSRTENIQYF.

The chain links TRBV20-1 to TRBJ2-5; 7 bases map to TRBD1. The germline CDR1 and CDR2 sequences are DFQATT and SNEGSKA (reference sequence). The CDR3 sequence is 11 residues long. CDR3 amino acids: CSGQAQETQYF. Here the CDR3 DNA reads TGCAGCGGACAGGCCCAAGAGACCCAGTACTTC.

The chain uses TRBV6-5 and TRBJ2-1; 10 bases fit TRBD1. The CDR3 contains 14 residues. Per germline, CDR1 MNHEY and CDR2 SVGAGI. J lost 9 bases, V lost 6 bases, and 8 bases had no gene match. This chain's CDR3 is CASSPGQGFIEQFF. Here the CDR3 DNA reads TGTGCCAGCAGCCCGGGACAGGGGTTCATTGAGCAGTTCTTC.

The chain combines TRBV30 with TRBJ2-7; 14 bases match TRBD2. The J segment lost 2 bases and the V segment lost 1 base, leaving 7 bases of the junction unmatched. Germline lookup yields CDR1 GTSNPN and CDR2 SVGIG (reference sequence). The CDR3 extends over 17 amino acids. The chain's CDR3 is CAWSEGLAGERAYEQYF. The CDR3 coding sequence is TGTGCCTGGAGTGAGGGACTAGCGGGAGAGAGGGCCTACGAGCAGTACTTC.

The chain combines TRBV6-6 with TRBJ1-2; 12 bases fit TRBD1. The germline V gene encodes CDR1 MNHNY and CDR2 SVGAGI (reference sequence). This CDR3 region has 16 residues. Trimming removed 6 bases from V and 2 bases from J; junction bases left unmatched: 7. The CDR3 is CASRYTGTGGNYGYTF. The DNA for the CDR3 is TGTGCCAGCAGATATACCGGGACAGGGGGCAACTATGGCTACACCTTC.

The J gene is TRBJ2-7, the V gene TRBV7-3; TRBD2 agrees at 10 bases. Losses at the gene ends were 5 bases for V and 3 bases for J; bases not matched to a gene: 7. The CDR3 length is 15 residues. Germline-derived CDR1 and CDR2 are SGHTA and FQGTGA. The CDR3 region has the DNA TGTGCCAGCAGCGCCTCTAGCGGGGGCTTCTACGAGCAGTACTTC. Translated: CASSASSGGFYEQYF.

This rearrangement joins TRBV6-1 to TRBJ1-1; D perhaps matches TRBD1 (6 bases). This CDR3 has 13 amino acids. V was clipped by 7 bases and J by 8 bases, with 17 bases between them. The V gene's germline CDR1 is MNHNS and CDR2 SASEGT. The CDR3, as DNA: TGTGCCAGCAAGAAACAGGGTTCTAGCGAAGCTTTCTTT. This gives the protein CASKKQGSSEAFF.

This clone was counted only a few times. V is TRBV28 and J is TRBJ2-7, with a tentative D call TRBD1 (5 bases). Trimming shortened V by 7 bases and J by 3 bases, and 16 bases separated the two germline ends. The CDR3 has 14 residues. Germline CDR1 and CDR2: MDHEN and SYDVKM. The CDR3, as DNA: TGTGCCAGCACCTCGCTCCAGGGCGTCTACGAGCAGTACTTC. Its translation is CASTSLQGVYEQYF.

The CDR3 here is CASSPTVGTGYEQYF. DNA of the CDR3: TGTGCCAGCAGCCCTACGGTCGGGACAGGCTACGAGCAGTACTTC. The rearrangement links TRBV4-2 to TRBJ2-7; TRBD1 aligns across 8 bases. The CDR3 spans 15 residues. The ends lost 4 bases at V and 3 bases at J; junction bases unmatched: 8. Per the germline V gene, CDR1 is LGHNA and CDR2 is YNFKEQ.

The V and J genes are TRBV7-2 and TRBJ1-3, with 7 bases fitting TRBD1. The V gene's germline CDR1 is SGHTA and CDR2 FQGNSA. The CDR3 is 16 amino acids. Germline trimming cut 0 bases from V and 2 bases from J; bases unmatched to any gene: 4. CDR3 residues: CASSLAGQAAGNTIYF. The CDR3 bases are TGTGCCAGCAGCTTAGCCGGACAGGCCGCTGGAAACACCATATATTTT.

The chain is built from TRBV19 and TRBJ2-1; the D is unclear. The CDR3 length is 13 residues. Trimming shortened V by 3 bases and J by 5 bases, and 8 bases separated the two germline ends. The germline gives CDR1 LNHDA, CDR2 SQIVND (reference sequence). CDR3 sequence reads: CASSISPDNEQFF. The CDR3 region has the DNA TGTGCCAGTAGTATTTCACCGGACAATGAGCAGTTCTTC.

The chain is built from TRBV25-1 and TRBJ2-5; TRBD1 matches 9 bases. The germline CDR1 and CDR2 sequences are MGHDK and SYGVNS. V shed 4 bases and J 5 bases; nucleotides not matched to a gene: 5. The CDR3 has 14 amino acids. The CDR3 bases are TGTGCCAGCAGTGCGACAGGGGGTGGGGAGACCCAGTACTTC. Protein product: CASSATGGGETQYF.

This rearrangement joins TRBV18 to TRBJ2-1; possible D gene TRBD2, 5 bases. Germline CDR1 is KGHSH and CDR2 is LQKENI. V lost 0 bases, J lost 6 bases, and 6 bases lay in between. The CDR3 loop spans 13 amino acids. CDR3 sequence (DNA): TGTGCCAGCTCACCACCGGGAGTCAATGAGCAGTTCTTC. It codes for CASSPPGVNEQFF.